This T cell receptor (beta chain) is drawn from a study of a mutant IDH1 vaccine in newly diagnosed glioma. In the study overall: The start of vaccination came 4-6 weeks after radiotherapy alone, or with temozolomide cycles. Sex distribution of treated patients was approximately 62% male and roughly 38% female; mean age was about 40 years. Patients arrived already treated with radiotherapy, temozolomide, or both, most having had both.

This CDR3 is built from 12 residues. The V end was cut by 4 bases, the J end by 8 bases, with 11 bases between. The V gene's germline CDR1 is MNHEY and CDR2 SVGAGI. As regards this clone: Antigen specificity is unknown.

Specified time point: week 35, safety follow-up. The study gave 300 ug of mutant IDH1 20-mer peptide per vaccine dose, with topical imiquimod. Some clones are missing from TCRdb's copy, which holds only in-frame ones; the method was immunoSEQ multiplex PCR. The data show some 50,000 clones, approximately 92% seen once. V and J are TRBV6-5 and TRBJ1-1; tentative D call: TRBD1 (6 bases). This clonotype originated in a man aged 50-59 years with glioma. Sample: PBMCs, taken from a glioma patient whose treatment included an IDH1 peptide vaccine. In nucleotides, the CDR3 is TGTGCCAGCAGTTGGAAGAGGGGGGAAGCTTTCTTT. Translating it yields CASSWKRGEAFF.